Listed below are T cell receptor beta chains from one sample, sequenced in a study of Graves' ophthalmopathy and Graves' hyperthyroidism. TCRdb passed the multiplex PCR reads through MiXCR, listing each CDR3 protein once. This table holds 650,000 to 800,000 distinct CDR3 sequences, about two fifths found once. Specimen: peripheral blood. The receptors derive from an adult man with Graves' ophthalmopathy. Each CDR3 is given with its conserved first and last residue. Fields, in order: J gene, clone size, D gene, V gene, CDR3 protein, CDR3 DNA. D genes are given only for firm matches. The listing skips clone size in some rows; elsewhere it reads once, few, many or a size class.

TRBJ2-3	once	-	TRBV24-1	CATSDPTGPRGSDTQYF	TGTGCCACCAGTGATCCAACAGGGCCGAGGGGCTCAGATACGCAGTATTTT
TRBJ1-5	few	-	TRBV7-2	CAWGRNQPQHF	TGTGCCTGGGGGCGCAATCAGCCCCAGCATTTT
TRBJ1-1	-	-	TRBV29-1	CSGGGHDTEAFF	TGCAGCGGTGGGGGGCACGACACTGAAGCTTTCTTT
TRBJ1-4	-	TRBD1	TRBV29-1	CSVVVRQGASEKLFF	TGCAGCGTTGTCGTGCGACAGGGGGCGAGTGAAAAACTGTTTTTT
TRBJ2-7	-	-	TRBV29-1	CSAGQDLNNEQYF	TGCAGCGCGGGGCAGGATTTGAACAATGAGCAGTACTTC
TRBJ2-7	-	TRBD2	TRBV11-2	CASSPEAGGPYEQYF	TGTGCCAGCAGCCCTGAGGCGGGAGGGCCTTACGAGCAGTACTTC
TRBJ1-2	few	TRBD1	TRBV29-1	CSVGQGANYGYTF	TGCAGCGTTGGTCAGGGGGCTAACTATGGCTACACCTTC
TRBJ1-2	many	-	TRBV10-3	CASSYSSAGNYGYTF	TGTGCCAGCAGTTACTCGAGCGCGGGCAACTATGGCTACACCTTC
TRBJ1-2	many	-	TRBV20-1	CSARAPSVTHYGYTF	TGCAGTGCTAGAGCGCCCTCGGTGACACATTATGGCTACACCTTC
TRBJ2-1	-	-	TRBV9	CASSVGGIDHRNEQFF	TGTGCCAGCAGCGTAGGAGGAATTGACCACCGCAATGAGCAGTTCTTC
TRBJ2-2	-	TRBD2	TRBV7-9	CASSTGTSGGNTGELFF	TGTGCCAGTAGTACCGGGACTAGCGGGGGGAACACCGGGGAGCTGTTTTTT
TRBJ1-5	-	-	TRBV10-3	CAIRGLGVPQHF	TGTGCCATCAGGGGCCTAGGGGTGCCCCAGCATTTT
TRBJ1-6	-	TRBD1	TRBV10-3	CAIRTGTGSSYNSPLHF	TGTGCCATCAGAACCGGGACAGGGAGCTCCTATAATTCACCCCTCCACTTT
TRBJ2-6	-	TRBD1	TRBV11-2	CASSLWTGKSTEAF	TGTGCCAGCAGCCTCTGGACAGGGAAGAGCACTGAAGCTTTC
TRBJ1-2	many	TRBD1	TRBV5-1	CASSWAGQGNYGYTF	TGCGCCAGCAGCTGGGCGGGACAGGGGAACTATGGCTACACCTTC
TRBJ1-6	many	-	TRBV7-9	CANSLDRWGNSPLHF	TGTGCCAACAGCTTAGACCGGTGGGGGAATTCACCCCTCCACTTT